This T cell receptor (beta chain) was retrieved from a study of vaccination and CD4 T cells after COVID-19. The overall study: Median time from COVID diagnosis to post-COVID sampling was roughly 13 weeks (35 to 161). Study results and caveats: Looking at convalescent patients, 304 of their 307 vaccine-specific clones were spike mono-reactive.

The V and J ends lost 6 bases and 6 bases, in that order; junction bases with no gene match: 7. Looked up from germline, CDR1 is SGHTA and CDR2 is FQGNSA. The CDR3 covers 14 residues. CD4+ T cells that had been cultured provided DNA sequenced with the Oncomine TCR Beta short-read assay. Cultured CD4+ T cells yielded the extracted genomic DNA. TCRdb used MiXCR to reprocess the PCR reads, holding one entry per CDR3 protein. The sample shows under 20,000 distinct CDR3 sequences, approximately 70% of them seen only once. On this clonotype: Its specificity is unknown.

Treatment here: approximately nine-day PBMC culture with coronavirus spike peptide pools or control peptides (ViraFEST assay). Every well contained around 2 million PBMCs, which were grown with about 9.3 IU/ml IL-2 and 10 ug/ml peptide pools. This TCR came from a human donor who had recovered from COVID-19. The sequenced sample was CD4+ T cells from blood, cultured in vitro. V usage is TRBV7-2 and J usage is TRBJ2-3, with 9 bases fitting TRBD1. CDR3 DNA: TGTGCCAGCAGGCTGACCGGGACAGGGGATACGCAGTATTTT. It is translated as CASRLTGTGDTQYF. Based on the CDR3 plus reference TRBV7-2 and TRBJ2-3, the full variable domain is GAGVSQSPSNKVTEKGKDVELRCDPISGHTALYWYRQSLGQGLEFLIYFQGNSAPDKSGLPSDRFSAERTGGSVSTLTIQRTQQEDSAVYLCASRLTGTGDTQYFGPGTRLTVL.